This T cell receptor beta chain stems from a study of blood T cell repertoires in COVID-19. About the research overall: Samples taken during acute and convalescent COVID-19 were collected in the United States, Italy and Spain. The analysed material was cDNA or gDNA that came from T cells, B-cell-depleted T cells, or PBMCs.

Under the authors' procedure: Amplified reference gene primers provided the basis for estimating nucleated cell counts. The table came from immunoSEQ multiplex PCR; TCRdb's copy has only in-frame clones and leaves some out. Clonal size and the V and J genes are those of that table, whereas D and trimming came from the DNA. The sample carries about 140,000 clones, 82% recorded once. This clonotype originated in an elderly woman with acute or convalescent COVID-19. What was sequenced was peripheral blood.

Here the CDR3 DNA reads TGCGCCAGCATCGAGGGGGCCATAAATGAGCAGTTCTTC. It is translated as CASIEGAINEQFF. The V gene is TRBV10-2, the J gene TRBJ2-1, with 7 bases matching TRBD1. Trimming took 7 bases from V and 7 from J; bases not matched to a gene: 7. Germline V gene sequence: CDR1 WSHSY, CDR2 SAAADI. The CDR3 has 13 amino acids.